This TCR beta chain was recovered during a study of cytomegalovirus exposure and HLA in healthy donors. The wider study: Earlier findings included 117 million unique TCR beta sequences obtained from some 180 million T cells.

This clone was counted a few times. Use of 60 Vbeta and 13 Jbeta primers characterized the PCR. Profiling relied on immunoSEQ multiplex PCR, and the TCRdb table lists in-frame clones only, not all of them. The sample includes some 130,000 clones, 73% of them seen just once. The CDR3 covers 15 residues. Germline-derived CDR1 and CDR2 are SGHDT and YYEEEE. Deletions cut 2 bases from V and 1 base from J, with 11 bases between. The sequenced material came from PBMCs. The receptor's source is a middle-aged woman in good health and CMV-seronegative. The chain joins TRBV5-6 to TRBJ2-3, with D tentatively TRBD2 (6 bases). CDR3 nucleotide sequence: TGTGCCAGCAGCTTAATGCGGGGTCGCACAGATACGCAGTATTTT. It is translated as CASSLMRGRTDTQYF.